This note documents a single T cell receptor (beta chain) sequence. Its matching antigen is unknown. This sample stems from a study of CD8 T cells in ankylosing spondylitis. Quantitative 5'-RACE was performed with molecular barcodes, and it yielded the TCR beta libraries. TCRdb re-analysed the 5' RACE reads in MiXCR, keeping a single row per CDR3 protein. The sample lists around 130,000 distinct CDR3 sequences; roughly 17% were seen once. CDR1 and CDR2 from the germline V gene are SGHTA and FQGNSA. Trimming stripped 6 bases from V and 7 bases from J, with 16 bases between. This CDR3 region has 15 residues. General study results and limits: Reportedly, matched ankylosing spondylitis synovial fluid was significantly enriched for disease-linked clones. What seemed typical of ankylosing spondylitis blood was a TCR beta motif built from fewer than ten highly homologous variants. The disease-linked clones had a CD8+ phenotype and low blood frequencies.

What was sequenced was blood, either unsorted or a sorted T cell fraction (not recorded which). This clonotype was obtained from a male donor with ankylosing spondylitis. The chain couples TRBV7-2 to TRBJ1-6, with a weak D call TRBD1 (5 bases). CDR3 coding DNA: TGTGCCAGCAGTTACACCCGGGGGGAGAATTCACCCCTCCACTTT. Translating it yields CASSYTRGENSPLHF.